The entry below gives a single TCR beta chain sequence along with its context. Its specificity is not known. This record belongs to a study of blood T cells in healthy people across ages. Across the study: Every two T cells gave about one barcoded beta molecule via template switching. The study's findings and limits: Compared with aged donors, long-lived donors showed fewer expanded clones, suggesting selection.

Roughly 10 milliliters of peripheral blood were drawn from each donor. J was trimmed by 2 bases and V by 5 bases; bases with no gene match: 9. The CDR3 spans 16 residues. Together with a sample-barcoded 5' primer, a J-beta primer mix was included in a second PCR lasting roughly 6 to 12 cycles. Each cDNA molecule carried a tag from a template-switch adaptor that contained 12 random nucleotides. MiXCR, run by TCRdb on the 5' RACE reads, gives a single entry per CDR3 protein. Of 1.8 million or so distinct CDR3 sequences listed, about two fifths are singletons. Sequencing was carried out using blood. This receptor was identified in a human donor in good health. The chain uses TRBV12-3 or TRBV12-4 and TRBJ2-3; 8 bases line up with TRBD1. The CDR3 is CASSGDQGASTDTQYF. CDR3 coding DNA: TGTGCCAGCAGTGGGGATCAGGGGGCTTCCACAGATACGCAGTATTTT.